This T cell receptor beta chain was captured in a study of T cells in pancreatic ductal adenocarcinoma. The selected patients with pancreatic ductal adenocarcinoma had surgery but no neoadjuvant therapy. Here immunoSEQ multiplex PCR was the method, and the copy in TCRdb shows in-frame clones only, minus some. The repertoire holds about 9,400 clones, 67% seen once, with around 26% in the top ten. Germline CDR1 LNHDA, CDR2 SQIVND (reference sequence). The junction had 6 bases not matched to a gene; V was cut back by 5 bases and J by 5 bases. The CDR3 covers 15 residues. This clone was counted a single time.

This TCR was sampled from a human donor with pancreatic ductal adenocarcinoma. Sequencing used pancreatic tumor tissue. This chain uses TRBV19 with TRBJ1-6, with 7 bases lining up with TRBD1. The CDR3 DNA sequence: TGTGCCAGTAGTCGACAGGGTGGCGATAATTCACCCCTCCACTTT. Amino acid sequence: CASSRQGGDNSPLHF.